This T cell receptor (beta chain) was identified during a study of T cell repertoires in cytomegalovirus infection. Overall study context: In the study, CMV epitopes included recently identified HLA-C-restricted and well-studied HLA-B-restricted ones. Based on public TCR beta signatures, there were indications of CMV infection and of a matching HLA type. Overall study findings and caveats: HLA-C-restricted CMV-specific TCR beta clonotypes were dominant in the ex vivo response. The cumulative frequency of public TCR beta families distinguished individuals who carried CMV together with the relevant HLA.

TCRdb redid the calling of the reads with MiXCR, one entry per CDR3 protein. The sample yields about 920,000 distinct CDR3 sequences, more than 25% seen once. Germline CDR1 is SGHVS and CDR2 is FNYEAQ. Trimming shortened V by 3 bases and J by 0 bases, and 9 bases separated the two germline ends. The CDR3 is 15 residues long. This clonotype was seen many times. Its antigen is still unknown. The sequence was collected from a human donor in good health (CMV status not recorded). Some clones in this sample may be carry-over from other donors' samples. Sequenced here: cultured CD8+ T cells from PBMCs, sampled from culture after CMV antigen stimulation. The chain has TRBV7-6 and TRBJ2-1; D not resolved. The CDR3 nucleotides are TGTGCCAGCAGCTTTGTGGCAGACTCCTACAATGAGCAGTTCTTC. Residues: CASSFVADSYNEQFF.